This TCR beta chain was observed in a study of control samples from healthy donors and cancer patients. Here immunoSEQ multiplex PCR was the method, and the copy in TCRdb shows in-frame clones only, minus some. Of approximately 79,000 clones listed, about 91% are singletons. With 6 bases removed from V and 10 bases from J, the gap between germline ends came to 11 bases. Germline loops: CDR1 SGHRS, CDR2 YFSETQ. The CDR3 extends over 11 amino acids. This receptor was obtained from a middle-aged man in good health. This rearrangement joins TRBV5-1 to TRBJ2-1, with D maybe TRBD1 (6 bases). The specimen was blood. CDR3 region: CASTRGLEQFF. The CDR3 nucleotides are TGCGCCAGCACCAGGGGATTGGAGCAGTTCTTC.